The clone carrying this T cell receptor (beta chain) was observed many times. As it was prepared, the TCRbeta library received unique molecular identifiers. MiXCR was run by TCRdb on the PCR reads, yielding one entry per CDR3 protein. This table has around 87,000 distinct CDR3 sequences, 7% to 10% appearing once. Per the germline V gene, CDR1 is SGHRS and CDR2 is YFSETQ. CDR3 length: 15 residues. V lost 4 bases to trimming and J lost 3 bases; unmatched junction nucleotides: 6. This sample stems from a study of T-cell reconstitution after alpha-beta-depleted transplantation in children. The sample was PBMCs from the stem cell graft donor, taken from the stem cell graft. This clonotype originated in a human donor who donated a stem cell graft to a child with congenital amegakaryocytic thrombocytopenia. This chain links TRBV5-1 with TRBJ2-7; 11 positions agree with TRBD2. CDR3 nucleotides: TGCGCCAGCAGCCTCGGGACTAGCGGCCTCTACGAGCAGTACTTC. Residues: CASSLGTSGLYEQYF.